The T cell receptor (beta chain) under discussion was sequenced for a study of T cell repertoires in cytomegalovirus infection. TCRdb processed the reads anew with MiXCR; each CDR3 protein has one entry. Of a few hundred thousand distinct CDR3 sequences listed, roughly an eighth are singletons. Trimming took 1 base from V and 1 from J; bases not matched to a gene: 9. From germline, CDR1 is MGHRA and CDR2 YSYEKL. This CDR3 contains 19 residues. The receptor's source is a human donor in good health (CMV status not recorded). Some clones in this sample may be carry-over from other donors' samples. Sequencing was performed on PBMCs. V is TRBV4-1 and J is TRBJ2-2; 10 bases are shared with TRBD2. CDR3 sequence (DNA): TGCGCCAGCAGCCAAGCCCCAGCGGGAGGGACCCTGAACACCGGGGAGCTGTTTTTT. Protein: CASSQAPAGGTLNTGELFF.